This T cell receptor (beta chain) was observed in a study of blood T cell repertoires in COVID-19. Turning to the study itself: T cells, B-cell-depleted T cells, or PBMCs supplied cDNA or gDNA.

V was clipped by 5 bases and J by 7 bases; unmatched bases: 12. This CDR3 comprises 16 residues. Per germline, CDR1 MDHEN and CDR2 SYDVKM. As handled by the study authors: Amplification from reference gene primers served as the basis for estimated nucleated cell counts. Sequencing used immunoSEQ multiplex PCR; TCRdb keeps in-frame clones, though not all of them. The V and J calls and clone size are taken from that table; D and trimming were inferred from the DNA. The sample consists of 180,000 or so clones, about four fifths of them appearing once. This receptor was obtained from a middle-aged man who had recovered from COVID-19. The sample taken for sequencing was PBMCs or T cells enriched from blood (not recorded which). The rearrangement uses TRBV28 and TRBJ1-3; TRBD1 matches at 9 bases. The CDR3 reads CASSGGQGRFMNTIYF. CDR3 sequence (DNA): TGTGCCAGCAGTGGCGGACAGGGGCGGTTTATGAACACCATATATTTT.